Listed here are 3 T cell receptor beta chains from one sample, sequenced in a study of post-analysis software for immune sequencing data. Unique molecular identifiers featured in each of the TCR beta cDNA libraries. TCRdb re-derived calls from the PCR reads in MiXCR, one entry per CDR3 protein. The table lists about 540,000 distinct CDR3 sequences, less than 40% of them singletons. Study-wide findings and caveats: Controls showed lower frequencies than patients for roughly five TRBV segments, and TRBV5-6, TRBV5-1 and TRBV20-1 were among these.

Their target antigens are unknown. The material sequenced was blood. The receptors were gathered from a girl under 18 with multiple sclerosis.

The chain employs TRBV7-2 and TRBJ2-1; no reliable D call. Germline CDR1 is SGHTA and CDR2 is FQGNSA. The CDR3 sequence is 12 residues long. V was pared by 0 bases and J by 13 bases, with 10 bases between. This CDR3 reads CASSLASKGQFF. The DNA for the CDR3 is TGTGCCAGCAGCTTAGCATCGAAGGGCCAGTTCTTC.

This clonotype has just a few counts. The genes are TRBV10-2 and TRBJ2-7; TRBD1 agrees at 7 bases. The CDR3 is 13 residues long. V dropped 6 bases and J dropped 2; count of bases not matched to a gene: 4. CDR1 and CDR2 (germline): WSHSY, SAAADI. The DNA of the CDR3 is TGCGCCAGCAGGGGGACAGCAACCTACGAGCAGTACTTC. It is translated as CASRGTATYEQYF.

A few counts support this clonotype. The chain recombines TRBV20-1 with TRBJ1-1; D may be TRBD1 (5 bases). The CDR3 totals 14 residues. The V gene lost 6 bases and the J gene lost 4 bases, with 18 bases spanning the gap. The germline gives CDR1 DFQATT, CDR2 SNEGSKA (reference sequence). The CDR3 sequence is CSAPRVGLGTEAFF. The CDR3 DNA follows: TGCAGTGCACCCCGAGTGGGGCTGGGCACTGAAGCTTTCTTT.